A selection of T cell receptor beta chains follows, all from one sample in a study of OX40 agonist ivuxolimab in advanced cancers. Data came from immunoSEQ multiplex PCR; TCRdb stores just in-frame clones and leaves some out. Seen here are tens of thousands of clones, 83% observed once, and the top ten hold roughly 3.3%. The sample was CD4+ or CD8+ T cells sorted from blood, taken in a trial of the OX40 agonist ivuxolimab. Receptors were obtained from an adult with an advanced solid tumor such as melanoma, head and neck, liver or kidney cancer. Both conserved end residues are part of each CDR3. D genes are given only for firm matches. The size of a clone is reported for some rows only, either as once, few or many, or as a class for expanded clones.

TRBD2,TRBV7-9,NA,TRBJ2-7,TGTGCCAGCGCTCGGGTGCTAGCGGGGACCTACGAGCAGTACTTC,CASARVLAGTYEQYF
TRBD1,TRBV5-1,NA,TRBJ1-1,TGCGCCAGCAGCAAGGGGACAGGGGTGAACACTGAAGCTTTCTTT,CASSKGTGVNTEAFF
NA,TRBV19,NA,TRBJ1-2,TGTGCCAGTAGCCCGGGGGGAGGGAACTATGGCTACACCTTC,CASSPGGGNYGYTF
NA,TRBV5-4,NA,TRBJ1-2,TGTGCCAGCAGCTTCTATGGCAGCCCCCTCTATGGCTACACCTTC,CASSFYGSPLYGYTF
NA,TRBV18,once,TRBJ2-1,TGTGCCAGCTCACCAATCCGGGCTCGTGAGCAGTTCTTC,CASSPIRAREQFF
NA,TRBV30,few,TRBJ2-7,TGTGCCTGGAGTGCACCGGGACTCCGCTCCTACGAGCAGTACTTC,CAWSAPGLRSYEQYF
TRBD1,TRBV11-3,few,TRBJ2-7,TGTGCCAGCAGCTTATTCGGGACAGCCGGAAACGAGCAGTACTTC,CASSLFGTAGNEQYF
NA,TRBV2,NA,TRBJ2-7,TGTGCCAGCACCTCGTACGAGCAGTACTTC,CASTSYEQYF
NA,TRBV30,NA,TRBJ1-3,TGTGCCTGGAGTGTAGGCTCAGGGATTGGAAACACCATATATTTT,CAWSVGSGIGNTIYF
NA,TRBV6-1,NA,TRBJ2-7,TGTGCCAGCACATCCTGGGCGGACTCCTACGAGCAGTACTTC,CASTSWADSYEQYF
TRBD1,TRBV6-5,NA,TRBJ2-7,TGTGCCAGCAGGAACCTCGGACAGGCGTACTTC,CASRNLGQAYF
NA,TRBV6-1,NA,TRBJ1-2,TGTGCCAGCAGTGAAGCGAGGGGGTTCGACTATGGCTACACCTTC,CASSEARGFDYGYTF
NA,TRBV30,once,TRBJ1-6,TGTGCCTGGAGTCGAGGGACCACTATTTCACCCCTCCACTTT,CAWSRGTTISPLHF
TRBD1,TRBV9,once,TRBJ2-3,TGTGCCAGCAGCGTAGACAGGGGTTTGAAGACAGATACGCAGTATTTT,CASSVDRGLKTDTQYF
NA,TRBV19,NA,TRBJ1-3,TGTGCCAGTACTCAACAGGGAATGTCTGGAAACACCATATATTTT,CASTQQGMSGNTIYF
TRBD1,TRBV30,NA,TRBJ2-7,TGTGCCTGGAGGGGGGACAGGTCCTACGAGCAGTACTTC,CAWRGDRSYEQYF
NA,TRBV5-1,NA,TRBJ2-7,TGCGCCAGCAGCCCACAGGCGGGAAATTCCTACGAGCAGTACTTC,CASSPQAGNSYEQYF
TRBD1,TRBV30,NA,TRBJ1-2,TGTGCCTGGAGTGTGACAGGGGAGGTCGGCTACACCTTC,CAWSVTGEVGYTF
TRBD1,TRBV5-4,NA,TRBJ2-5,TGTGCCAGCAGCATGGGACAGCAAGAGACCCAGTACTTC,CASSMGQQETQYF
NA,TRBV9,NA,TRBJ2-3,TGTGCCAGCAGCGTAGCGGTTTCTCTAGCGGATACGCAGTATTTT,CASSVAVSLADTQYF
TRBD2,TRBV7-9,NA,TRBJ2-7,TGTGCCAGCAGCCTAGCGGGAGGTGATTACGAGCAGTACTTC,CASSLAGGDYEQYF
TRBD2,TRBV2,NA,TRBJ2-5,TGTGCCAGCGGAAGCGGGATGGGCCAAGAGACCCAGTACTTC,CASGSGMGQETQYF
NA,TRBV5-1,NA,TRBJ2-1,TGCGCCAGCAGCTTGGAAGGCGGCGCCTCTTCCAGGGAGCAGTTCTTC,CASSLEGGASSREQFF
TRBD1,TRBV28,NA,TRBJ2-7,TGTGCCAGCAGTCAGTGGACAGGGGTGTCCTACGAGCAGTACTTC,CASSQWTGVSYEQYF
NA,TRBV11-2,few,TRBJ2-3,TGTGCCAGCAGCCCTCCCCGCACAGATACGCAGTATTTT,CASSPPRTDTQYF
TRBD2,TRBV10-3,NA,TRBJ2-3,TGTGCCTCGGACCGCGGGGAGGGAGATACGCAGTATTTT,CASDRGEGDTQYF
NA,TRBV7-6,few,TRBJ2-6,TGTGCCAGCAGCTTAAGGGTAGGAGGGGCCAACGTCCTGACTTTC,CASSLRVGGANVLTF
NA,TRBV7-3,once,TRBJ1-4,TGTGCCAGCAGCTTAACGGGGACGGGTGAAAAACTGTTTTTT,CASSLTGTGEKLFF
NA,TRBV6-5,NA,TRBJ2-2,TGTGCCAGCAGTGAGGTCGGCGGCGGGGAGCTGTTTTTT,CASSEVGGGELFF